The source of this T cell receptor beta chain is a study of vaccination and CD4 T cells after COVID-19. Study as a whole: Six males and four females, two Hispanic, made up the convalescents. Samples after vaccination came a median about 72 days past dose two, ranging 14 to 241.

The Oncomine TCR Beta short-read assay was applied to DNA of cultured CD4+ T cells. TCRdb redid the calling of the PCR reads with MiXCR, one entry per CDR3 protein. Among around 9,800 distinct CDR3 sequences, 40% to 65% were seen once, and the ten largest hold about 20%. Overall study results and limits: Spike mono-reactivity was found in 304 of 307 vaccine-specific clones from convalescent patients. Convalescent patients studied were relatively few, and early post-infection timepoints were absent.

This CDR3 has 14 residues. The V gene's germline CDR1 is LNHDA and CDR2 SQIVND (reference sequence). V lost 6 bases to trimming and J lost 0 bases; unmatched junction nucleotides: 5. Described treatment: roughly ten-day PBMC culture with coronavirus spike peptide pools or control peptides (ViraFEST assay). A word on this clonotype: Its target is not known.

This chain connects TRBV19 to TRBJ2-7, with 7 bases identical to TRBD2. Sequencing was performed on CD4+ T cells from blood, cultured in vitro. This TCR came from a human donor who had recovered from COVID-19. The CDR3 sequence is CASSPLAVSYEQYF. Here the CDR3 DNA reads TGTGCCAGTAGCCCTCTAGCGGTCTCCTACGAGCAGTACTTC.